This T cell receptor (beta chain) was documented in a study of CD8+ T cells in alopecia areata. Study overall: Treated patients received oral tofacitinib, 5 to 10 mg twice daily. Study-level points and caveats: With patients, TCR sharing proved less clear than in mice, a difference possibly related to HLA. Scalp samples also yield sequences of resident alphabeta T cells from normal skin. Elevated clonality characterized lesional scalp relative to normal scalp, particularly in alopecia totalis/universalis.

Reverse transcribed after extraction, RNA yielded cDNA as the sequencing template. Using immunoSEQ multiplex PCR, the repertoire was profiled, and TCRdb retains in-frame clones only, with some absent. The table has 100,000 to 150,000 clones, approximately 48% seen once. Germline V gene lookup returns CDR1 SEHNR and CDR2 FQNEAQ (reference sequence). This CDR3 is built from 14 residues. V was clipped by 3 bases and J by 4 bases, with 12 bases between them. This clone occurred a few times. The antigen is not known. The sequencing here drew on CD8+ T cells sorted from blood, taken at week 0. The source of this sequence is a human donor with alopecia areata. The V call is TRBV7-9, the J call TRBJ2-5; D unresolved. The CDR3: CASSFSLELETQYF. As DNA, the CDR3 is TGTGCCAGCAGCTTTTCGTTGGAGCTAGAGACCCAGTACTTC.